This entry lists 4 T cell receptor beta chains sequenced from one sample in a study of shared clonotypes between healthy human individuals. Here immunoSEQ multiplex PCR was the method, and the copy in TCRdb shows in-frame clones only, minus some. This sample has about a million clones, with approximately 80% found just once. Sequencing was done on a sample of memory CD4+ T cells from PBMCs. Stated subset: CD45RA-negative fraction. These receptors were obtained from a man aged 18-30 years in good health. Some clones in this sample may be carry-over from other donors' samples.

This sequence joins TRBV15 and TRBJ2-6; D is perhaps TRBD2 (5 bases). Trimming took off 1 base at V and 2 bases at J, with 9 bases between the two ends. Germline V CDR1 and CDR2: LNHNV, YYDKDF (reference sequence). The CDR3 has 16 amino acids. The DNA of the CDR3 is TGTGCCACCAGCAGAGGAGGGAGAACTGGGGCCAACGTCCTGACTTTC. Residues: CATSRGGRTGANVLTF.

The chain uses TRBV9 and TRBJ2-1; TRBD1 matches 11 bases. Per germline, CDR1 SGDLS and CDR2 YYNGEE. The CDR3 loop spans 15 amino acids. With 3 bases clipped from V and 10 bases from J, the junction kept 9 bases outside the gene matches. The CDR3 nucleotides read TGTGCCAGCAGCGCCGGACAGGGGGCGCTGGGCGAGCAGTTCTTC. Its protein is CASSAGQGALGEQFF. The full variable domain, completed using reference TRBV9 and TRBJ2-1, is DSGVTQTPKHLITATGQRVTLRCSPRSGDLSVYWYQQSLDQGLQFLIQYYNGEERAKGNILERFSAQQFPDLHSELNLSSLELGDSALYFCASSAGQGALGEQFFGPGTRLTVL.

This clone came up once. With a much larger clone just one base away, this may be a read error. The conserved phenylalanine or tryptophan normally closing the CDR3 is absent here, so this likely arose from a read error. The J gene is TRBJ2-3, the V gene TRBV6-1, with a tentative D call TRBD2 (6 bases). CDR3 length: 15 amino acids. Germline CDR1 MNHNS, CDR2 SASEGT. Trimming removed 6 bases from V and 2 bases from J, with 15 bases in between. The CDR3 spells CASRYDTGDTDTQYL. CDR3 in DNA: TGTGCCAGCAGATACGATACGGGGGACACAGATACGCAGTATCTT.

The chain combines TRBV7-9 with TRBJ2-5; D is ambiguous. The CDR3 has 14 amino acids. Germline assignment: CDR1 SEHNR and CDR2 FQNEAQ (reference sequence). Trimming removed 1 base from V and 3 bases from J, with 9 bases in between. CDR3 sequence (DNA): TGTGCCAGCAGCTTAGGATACGCGGAAGAGACCCAGTACTTC. It is translated as CASSLGYAEETQYF.